This TCR beta chain stems from a study of T cell responses to AZD1222 COVID-19 vaccine. Repertoires were generated with immunoSEQ multiplex PCR, while TCRdb's copy carries only in-frame clones and drops some. The sample has about 120,000 clones, about 93% seen once. The input for sequencing was peripheral blood, taken 28 days after the second AZD1222 dose. This TCR derives from an adult who received the AZD1222 COVID-19 vaccine.

This chain's CDR3 is CASSMGTGGLQPQHF. In DNA form, the CDR3 reads TGTGCCAGCAGCATGGGCACAGGGGGCTTGCAGCCCCAGCATTTT. This chain uses TRBV7-2 with TRBJ1-5; 9 positions match TRBD1. CDR3 length: 15 amino acids. CDR1 SGHTA and CDR2 FQGNSA come from the germline V gene. With V trimmed by 5 bases and J by 7 bases, 9 bases remained unmatched. The variable domain in full, completed from reference TRBV7-2 and TRBJ1-5, reads GAGVSQSPSNKVTEKGKDVELRCDPISGHTALYWYRQSLGQGLEFLIYFQGNSAPDKSGLPSDRFSAERTGGSVSTLTIQRTQQEDSAVYLCASSMGTGGLQPQHFGDGTRLSIL.